This T cell receptor (beta chain) was recorded in a study of cytomegalovirus exposure and HLA in healthy donors. The study, taken as a whole, reports: The authors listed about 170 TCR beta chains as cytomegalovirus-associated. On later analysis, the bulk of CMV-associated TCR beta chains appeared to be HLA-restricted. Highly shared variants forming one cluster were likely a sequencing artifact. TCR beta sequences reportedly predicted the HLA-A and HLA-B alleles of most subjects accurately.

60 Vbeta and 13 Jbeta primers were used in PCR. Sequenced by immunoSEQ multiplex PCR; TCRdb stores in-frame clones only, minus some. The repertoire includes around 220,000 clones, 75% of them detected once, and approximately 1.7% sits in the top ten. Turning to this clone: Its antigen is not known.

This CDR3 has 13 residues. Germline CDR1 is SNHLY and CDR2 is FYNNEI. Trimming took off 7 bases at V and 8 bases at J, with 17 bases between the two ends. The specimen sequenced was PBMCs. The rearrangement uses TRBV2 and TRBJ1-1; D unclear. The receptor was derived from a woman between 25 and 40 years old in good health and CMV-seronegative. CDR3 sequence: CASNPEAGVEAFF. CDR3 in DNA: TGTGCCAGCAATCCGGAAGCAGGCGTAGAAGCTTTCTTT.